Below are 11 T cell receptor beta chains sequenced from a single sample in a study of identical twins (dated by TCRdb to about 2016). The method behind the library was 5' RACE. The sample was run on an Illumina HiSeq 2000. TCRdb redid the processing of the public reads, applying fastp at Q25 and MiXCR, and retained in-frame beta chains. Each record represents a unique CDR3 protein, reported with the most common genes and DNA among its rows. For this sample there are roughly 200,000 distinct CDR3 sequences; about 15% appear just once. The ten largest clones add up to around 40% of the sample. This sample also appeared in a second study, on T cells expressing NK-cell markers.

Sequences were obtained from CD8+ T cells sorted from blood. The receptors come from a woman in her late teens or twenties in good health.

This clonotype was picked up a small number of times. The chain has TRBV9 and TRBJ2-3; D might be TRBD2 (7 bases). CDR3 length equals 15 residues. Germline values: CDR1 SGDLS, CDR2 YYNGEE. V shed 0 bases and J shed 6 bases, with 14 bases lying between them. CDR3 DNA sequence: TGTGCCAGCAGCGTAGGGGGGGGCTTGGCGGATACGCAGTATTTT. Protein: CASSVGGGLADTQYF.

This clonotype was picked up a small number of times. The chain carries TRBV7-9 and TRBJ2-7, with unresolved D. Germline V gene lookup returns CDR1 SEHNR and CDR2 FQNEAQ (reference sequence). V lost 6 bases, J lost 0 bases, and 18 bases lay in between. The CDR3 totals 16 residues. CDR3: CASSPRAAGSSYEQYF. The CDR3 coding sequence is TGTGCCAGCAGTCCAAGGGCGGCTGGCAGCTCCTACGAGCAGTACTTC.

The CDR3 DNA sequence: TGCGCCAGCAGCCAAGGAGTGGCAGCCGGGGAGCTGTTTTTT. Amino acids: CASSQGVAAGELFF. The rearrangement uses TRBV4-1 and TRBJ2-2; D remains unclear. V was trimmed by 1 base and J by 6 bases, leaving 9 bases between them. This CDR3 spans 14 amino acids. Germline lookup yields CDR1 MGHRA and CDR2 YSYEKL.

The chain is built from TRBV2 and TRBJ1-5; D gene uncertain. Germline loops: CDR1 SNHLY, CDR2 FYNNEI. This CDR3 comprises 15 residues. V was clipped by 4 bases and J by 7 bases, with 17 bases between them. CDR3 coding DNA: TGTGCCAGCAGTGTCCATGTGGAGGAATGGCAGCCCCAGCATTTT. Its translation: CASSVHVEEWQPQHF.

In its sample, this clonotype was seen a few times. This chain links TRBV3-1 with TRBJ1-3; D is undetermined. With 5 bases removed from V and 2 bases from J, the gap between germline ends came to 10 bases. The CDR3 runs 14 residues. Germline-derived CDR1 and CDR2 are LGHDT and YNNKEL (reference sequence). CDR3 residues: CASSAYMAGNTIYF. CDR3 DNA sequence: TGTGCCAGCAGCGCCTACATGGCTGGAAACACCATATATTTT.

This clonotype showed up just a few times. The chain has TRBV13 and TRBJ2-1; 16 nucleotides line up with TRBD2. J lost 2 bases, V lost 4 bases, and 5 bases had no gene match. CDR1 is PRHDT and CDR2 is FYEKMQ in the germline V gene (reference sequence). The length of the CDR3 is 18 residues. CDR3 sequence reads: CASSSGTSGRATYNEQFF. The CDR3 nucleotides are TGTGCCAGCAGCTCCGGGACTAGCGGGAGGGCTACCTACAATGAGCAGTTCTTC.

The chain has TRBV6-5 and TRBJ2-5; TRBD2 aligns across 8 bases. There are 14 residues in the CDR3. Germline CDR1 MNHEY, CDR2 SVGAGI. V dropped 2 bases and J dropped 7; count of bases not matched to a gene: 6. DNA for the CDR3: TGTGCCAGCAGTTACGGGGTAGCGGGAAGGACCCAGTACTTC. Encoded protein: CASSYGVAGRTQYF.

The chain employs TRBV12-3 or TRBV12-4 and TRBJ2-7; TRBD1 agrees at 10 bases. Losses at the gene ends were 6 bases for V and 7 bases for J; bases not matched to a gene: 9. The CDR3 has 14 residues. This chain's CDR3 is CASSPGTGVGEQYF. The CDR3 nucleotides are TGTGCCAGCAGCCCCGGGACAGGGGTCGGGGAGCAGTACTTC.

This clonotype came up a few times. This sequence joins TRBV9 and TRBJ2-3; possible D gene TRBD1, 5 bases. The V gene's germline CDR1 is SGDLS and CDR2 YYNGEE. V was pared by 0 bases and J by 1 base, with 9 bases between. CDR3 size: 15 residues. The CDR3 loop is CASSVDGARTDTQYF. The CDR3 region has the DNA TGTGCCAGCAGCGTAGATGGGGCACGCACAGATACGCAGTATTTT. The complete variable domain, with remaining parts taken from reference TRBV9 and TRBJ2-3, reads DSGVTQTPKHLITATGQRVTLRCSPRSGDLSVYWYQQSLDQGLQFLIQYYNGEERAKGNILERFSAQQFPDLHSELNLSSLELGDSALYFCASSVDGARTDTQYFGPGTRLTVL.

This clonotype was seen a few times. The J gene is TRBJ1-5, the V gene TRBV7-8, with D uncertain. V gave up 5 bases and J gave up 2 bases, with 13 bases separating them. The CDR3 contains 15 residues. Germline V gene lookup returns CDR1 SGHVS and CDR2 FQNEAQ. The CDR3 here is CASSPSLGGNQPQHF. The CDR3 DNA follows: TGTGCCAGCAGCCCATCGTTAGGAGGCAATCAGCCCCAGCATTTT.

Ten or more counts support this clonotype. The chain joins TRBV20-1 to TRBJ2-7; D possibly matches TRBD1 or TRBD2 (5 bases each). Trimming stripped 5 bases from V and 4 bases from J, with 6 bases between. The germline V gene encodes CDR1 DFQATT and CDR2 SNEGSKA (reference sequence). This CDR3 region has 10 residues. The CDR3, as DNA: TGCAGTGCTGGGGGATACGAGCAGTACTTC. It translates to CSAGGYEQYF.